Given below is one T cell receptor beta chain in context. What it binds is not known. Generation of TCR beta libraries employed quantitative 5'-RACE incorporating molecular barcodes. TCRdb reprocessed the 5' RACE reads with MiXCR, giving one entry per CDR3 protein. This table has over 200,000 distinct CDR3 sequences, around 20% appearing once. Trimming cost V 4 bases and J 0 bases, with 17 bases left between them. The CDR3 is 16 residues long. The germline V gene has CDR1 SGHRS and CDR2 YFSETQ. This entry comes from a study of CD8 T cells in ankylosing spondylitis. Findings of the study overall: Seemingly distinctive of ankylosing spondylitis blood was a TCR beta motif formed by eight highly homologous variants.

The chain employs TRBV5-1 and TRBJ2-7, with no clear D. The sequencing sample was made of blood, either unsorted or a sorted T cell fraction (not recorded which). The clonotype originates from a male donor with ankylosing spondylitis. The CDR3 here is CASSPHYGLSSYEQYF. The DNA for the CDR3 is TGCGCCAGCAGCCCTCATTACGGATTGAGCTCCTACGAGCAGTACTTC.